Shown below are 8 T cell receptor beta chains from a single sample sequenced in a study of blood T cell repertoires in COVID-19. The table came from immunoSEQ multiplex PCR; TCRdb's copy has only in-frame clones and leaves some out. The sample shows about 270,000 clones, 88% of them seen only once. The specimen was PBMCs or T cells enriched from blood (not recorded which). Receptor source: a woman in her sixties or seventies in a cohort exposed to, infected with or recovered from COVID-19 (not recorded which).

As regards this clone: Additional DNA sequences in this sample encode the identical CDR3. This sequence joins TRBV5-1 and TRBJ1-2; D possibly corresponds to TRBD1 (6 bases). Trimming stripped 3 bases from V and 0 bases from J, with 9 bases between. The CDR3 loop spans 14 amino acids. Germline V lookup: CDR1 SGHRS, CDR2 YFSETQ. The CDR3 here is CASSSGQTNYGYTF. The CDR3 nucleotides read TGCGCCAGCAGCTCTGGACAGACTAACTATGGCTACACCTTC.

The chain recombines TRBV7-8 with TRBJ2-7, with 7 nucleotides matching TRBD1. The ends lost 6 bases at V and 0 bases at J; junction bases unmatched: 2. Germline-derived CDR1 and CDR2 are SGHVS and FQNEAQ. This CDR3 has 13 amino acids. As DNA, the CDR3 is TGTGCCAGCAGGGACAGGAGCTCCTACGAGCAGTACTTC. It specifies CASRDRSSYEQYF.

The CDR3 sequence: CASRGVDSNNYGYTF. The CDR3 DNA sequence: TGTGCCAGCAGGGGGGTGGACAGTAATAACTATGGCTACACCTTC. V usage is TRBV6-5 and J usage is TRBJ1-2; tentative D call: TRBD1 (6 bases). The CDR3 contains 15 residues. Looked up from germline, CDR1 is MNHEY and CDR2 is SVGAGI. V lost 6 bases and J lost 1, with 15 bases in between.

The chain combines TRBV19 with TRBJ1-3; D uncertain. This CDR3 has 12 residues. CDR1 and CDR2 from the germline V gene are LNHDA and SQIVND (reference sequence). Deletions cut 4 bases from V and 4 bases from J, with 5 bases between. The CDR3 coding sequence is TGTGCCAGTAGTACGAGAGGAAACACCATATATTTT. Its protein product is CASSTRGNTIYF. The full variable domain, in which reference TRBV19 and TRBJ1-3 provide the parts outside the CDR3, is DGGITQSPKYLFRKEGQNVTLSCEQNLNHDAMYWYRQDPGQGLRLIYYSQIVNDFQKGDIAEGYSVSREKKESFPLTVTSAQKNPTAFYLCASSTRGNTIYFGEGSWLTVV.

Only a few counts were recorded for this clone. The chain combines TRBV7-2 with TRBJ1-6; no clear D. The germline CDR1 and CDR2 sequences are SGHTA and FQGNSA. The CDR3 consists of 15 residues. V was cut by 5 bases and J by 5 bases, with 13 bases left in between. CDR3 in amino acids: CASSLNTGNNSPLHF. DNA of the CDR3: TGTGCCAGCAGCCTAAACACGGGAAATAATTCACCCCTCCACTTT.

V and J are TRBV20-1 and TRBJ1-4; possible D gene TRBD1, 5 bases. V dropped 6 bases and J dropped 6 bases, with 8 bases sitting between them. Germline V gene sequence: CDR1 DFQATT, CDR2 SNEGSKA (reference sequence). This CDR3 comprises 11 residues. Here the CDR3 reads CSAPRDEKLFF. The CDR3 region has the DNA TGCAGTGCGCCCAGGGATGAAAAACTGTTTTTT.

The rearrangement links TRBV11-2 to TRBJ1-4; a possible D gene is TRBD1 (5 bases). Germline CDR1 is SGHAT and CDR2 is FQNNGV. The V and J ends lost 5 bases and 1 base respectively, with 8 bases between them. This CDR3 has 14 amino acids. In DNA, the CDR3 is TGTGCCAGCAGCATTAGGGGAACTAATGAAAAACTGTTTTTT. Translation: CASSIRGTNEKLFF.

The chain uses TRBV6-5 and TRBJ2-1; D unclear. Germline-derived CDR1 and CDR2 are MNHEY and SVGAGI. The CDR3 consists of 15 residues. V gave up 0 bases and J gave up 1 base, with 7 bases separating them. As DNA, the CDR3 is TGTGCCAGCAGTTACTCGAGCGATTCCTACAATGAGCAGTTCTTC. Its protein product is CASSYSSDSYNEQFF.